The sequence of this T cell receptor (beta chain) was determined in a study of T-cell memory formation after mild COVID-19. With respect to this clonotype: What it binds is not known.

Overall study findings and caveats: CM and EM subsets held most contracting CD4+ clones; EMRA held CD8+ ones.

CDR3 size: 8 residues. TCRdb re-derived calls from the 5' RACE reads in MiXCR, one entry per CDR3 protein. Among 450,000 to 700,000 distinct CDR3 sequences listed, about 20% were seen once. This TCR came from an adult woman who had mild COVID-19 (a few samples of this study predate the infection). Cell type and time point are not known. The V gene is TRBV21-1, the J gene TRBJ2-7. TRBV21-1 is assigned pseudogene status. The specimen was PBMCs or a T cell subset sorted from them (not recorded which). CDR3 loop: CASSTRTF. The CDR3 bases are TGTGCCAGCAGCACCCGAACCTTC.